The source of this TCR beta chain is a study of T cell responses to AZD1222 COVID-19 vaccine. V was cut by 5 bases and J by 2 bases, with 15 bases left in between. The CDR3 extends over 15 amino acids. The V gene's germline CDR1 is MDHEN and CDR2 SYDVKM. Clones were read by immunoSEQ multiplex PCR, and TCRdb kept only the in-frame ones, dropping some. The table shows some 120,000 clones, with more than 75% occurring only once. The sequenced sample was peripheral blood, obtained on day 0 of AZD1222 vaccination. This chain joins TRBV28 and TRBJ1-1; a weak D match, TRBD1 (5 bases). This TCR came from an adult in good health. The CDR3 nucleotides are TGTGCCAGCAGTGCCCCTGGGACGCCAAACACTGAAGCTTTCTTT. Its protein product is CASSAPGTPNTEAFF.